This T cell receptor (beta chain) was recovered during a study of early stage breast cancer tumors. CDR1 and CDR2 (germline): MNHNS, SASEGT. This CDR3 has 11 residues. Trimming took 8 bases from V and 5 from J, leaving 9 bases between them. Assay used: immunoSEQ multiplex PCR; TCRdb lists only in-frame clones, some missing. The repertoire consists of about 19,000 clones, with around 88% occurring once and the leading ten covering 1.8%. The rearrangement links TRBV6-1 to TRBJ1-2, with a tentative D call TRBD1 (5 bases). The receptor was isolated from a person aged 65 to 85 with breast cancer. Material: blood. The CDR3 DNA follows: TGTGCCAGCGCCGGGGGTTATGGCTACACCTTC. Its protein product is CASAGGYGYTF.